Given below is one T cell receptor (beta chain) in context. Antigen specificity is unknown. Generated by immunoSEQ multiplex PCR, the TCRdb table keeps only in-frame clones and is missing some. This sample has nearly 55,000 clones, with 84% found just once. The data were obtained in a study of a mutant IDH1 vaccine in newly diagnosed glioma. Study at large: Vaccine dosing followed radiotherapy by 4-6 weeks, or accompanied temozolomide cycles.

Described time point: week 35, safety follow-up. Vaccinated patients received 300 ug of mutant IDH1 20-mer peptide per dose, with topical imiquimod. Trimming cost V 0 bases and J 4 bases, with 13 bases left between them. This CDR3 has 15 amino acids. In germline, CDR1 is SGHRS, CDR2 YFSETQ. The gene calls are TRBV5-1 and TRBJ1-2; D possibly corresponds to TRBD1 (6 bases). The TCR comes from a woman aged 18-29 years with glioma. The source was PBMCs, collected from a glioma patient whose treatment included an IDH1 peptide vaccine. CDR3 nucleotides: TGCGCCAGCAGCTTGGCCGGGGGCCTGCTCTATGGCTACACCTTC. Its protein is CASSLAGGLLYGYTF. The full variable domain, rest sourced from reference TRBV5-1 and TRBJ1-2, is KAGVTQTPRYLIKTRGQQVTLSCSPISGHRSVSWYQQTPGQGLQFLFEYFSETQRNKGNFPGRFSGRQFSNSRSEMNVSTLELGDSALYLCASSLAGGLLYGYTFGSGTRLTVV.